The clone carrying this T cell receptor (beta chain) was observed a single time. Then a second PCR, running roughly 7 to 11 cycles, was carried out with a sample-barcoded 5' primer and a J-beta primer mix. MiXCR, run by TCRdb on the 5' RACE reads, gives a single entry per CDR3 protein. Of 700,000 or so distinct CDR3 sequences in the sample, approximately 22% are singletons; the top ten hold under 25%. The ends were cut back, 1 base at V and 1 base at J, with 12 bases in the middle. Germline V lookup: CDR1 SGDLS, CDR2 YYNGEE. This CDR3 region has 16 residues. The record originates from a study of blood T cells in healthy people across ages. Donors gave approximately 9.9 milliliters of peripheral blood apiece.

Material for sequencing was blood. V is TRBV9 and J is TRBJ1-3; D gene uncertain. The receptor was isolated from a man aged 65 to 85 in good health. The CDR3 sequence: CASSVSIQASGNTIYF. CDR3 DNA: TGTGCCAGCAGCGTAAGCATCCAGGCTTCTGGAAACACCATATATTTT.